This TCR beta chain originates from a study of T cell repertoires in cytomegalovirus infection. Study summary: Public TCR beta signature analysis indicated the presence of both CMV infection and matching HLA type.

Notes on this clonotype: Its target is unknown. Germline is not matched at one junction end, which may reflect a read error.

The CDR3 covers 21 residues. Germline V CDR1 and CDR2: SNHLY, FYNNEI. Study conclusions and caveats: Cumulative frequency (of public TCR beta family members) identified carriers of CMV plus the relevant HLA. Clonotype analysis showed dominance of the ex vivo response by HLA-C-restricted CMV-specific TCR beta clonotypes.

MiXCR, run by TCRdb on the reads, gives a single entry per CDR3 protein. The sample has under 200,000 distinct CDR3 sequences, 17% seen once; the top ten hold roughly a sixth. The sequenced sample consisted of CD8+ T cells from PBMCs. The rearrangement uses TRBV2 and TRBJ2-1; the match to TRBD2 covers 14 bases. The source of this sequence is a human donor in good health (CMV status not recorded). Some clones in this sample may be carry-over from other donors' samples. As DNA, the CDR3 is TGTGCCAGCAGTACCGAAAAGACAGGACTAGCGGGAGGCAGGACCTACAATGAGCTGTTCTTC. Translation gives CASSTEKTGLAGGRTYNELFF.